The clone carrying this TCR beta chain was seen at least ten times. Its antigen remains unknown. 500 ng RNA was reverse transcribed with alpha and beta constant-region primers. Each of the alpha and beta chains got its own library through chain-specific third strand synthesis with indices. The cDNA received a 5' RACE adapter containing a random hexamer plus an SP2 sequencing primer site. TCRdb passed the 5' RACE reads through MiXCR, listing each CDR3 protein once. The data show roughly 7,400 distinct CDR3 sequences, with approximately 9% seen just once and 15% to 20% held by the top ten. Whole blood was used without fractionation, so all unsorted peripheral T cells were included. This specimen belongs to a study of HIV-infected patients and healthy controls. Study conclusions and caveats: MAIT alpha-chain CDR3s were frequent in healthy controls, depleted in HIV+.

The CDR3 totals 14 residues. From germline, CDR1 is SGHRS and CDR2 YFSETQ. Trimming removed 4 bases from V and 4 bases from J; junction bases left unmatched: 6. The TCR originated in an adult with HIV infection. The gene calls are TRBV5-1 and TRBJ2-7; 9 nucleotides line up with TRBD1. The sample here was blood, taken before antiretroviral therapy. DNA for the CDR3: TGCGCCAGCAGCCCCCGGGACAGGGAGTACGAGCAGTACTTC. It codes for CASSPRDREYEQYF.